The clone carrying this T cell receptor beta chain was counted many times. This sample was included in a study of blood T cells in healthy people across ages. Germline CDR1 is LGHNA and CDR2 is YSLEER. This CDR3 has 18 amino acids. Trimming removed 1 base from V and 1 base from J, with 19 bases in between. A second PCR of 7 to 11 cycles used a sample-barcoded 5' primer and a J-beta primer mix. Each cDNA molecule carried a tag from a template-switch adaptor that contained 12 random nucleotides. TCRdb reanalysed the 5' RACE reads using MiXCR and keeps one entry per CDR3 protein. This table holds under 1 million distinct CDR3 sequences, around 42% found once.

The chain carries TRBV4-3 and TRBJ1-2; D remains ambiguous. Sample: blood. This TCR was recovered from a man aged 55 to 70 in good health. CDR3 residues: CASSQGEADAPFNYGYTF. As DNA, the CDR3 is TGCGCCAGCAGCCAAGGAGAGGCTGACGCCCCCTTTAACTATGGCTACACCTTC.